This T cell receptor (beta chain) was profiled in a study of early T cells in non-severe SARS-CoV-2 infection. Looking at the study overall: The chains were unpaired, and the sequenced material was bulk RNA from unsorted whole blood.

Germline lookup yields CDR1 MGHDK and CDR2 SYGVNS. The CDR3 totals 15 residues. Trimming cost V 1 base and J 2 bases, with 8 bases left between them. This clonotype was counted between two and nine times. TCRdb reprocessed the 5' RACE reads with MiXCR, giving one entry per CDR3 protein. The sample shows some 77,000 distinct CDR3 sequences, 7.5% to 10% of them seen only once. The sequence was obtained from an adult who was a healthcare worker with PCR-confirmed SARS-CoV-2 infection or an uninfected control (not recorded which). Sequencing input: whole blood. This rearrangement joins TRBV25-1 to TRBJ1-4; no clear D gene. CDR3 DNA sequence: TGTGCCAGCAGTGAATCGGGGAAGACTAATGAAAAACTGTTTTTT. Translation: CASSESGKTNEKLFF.